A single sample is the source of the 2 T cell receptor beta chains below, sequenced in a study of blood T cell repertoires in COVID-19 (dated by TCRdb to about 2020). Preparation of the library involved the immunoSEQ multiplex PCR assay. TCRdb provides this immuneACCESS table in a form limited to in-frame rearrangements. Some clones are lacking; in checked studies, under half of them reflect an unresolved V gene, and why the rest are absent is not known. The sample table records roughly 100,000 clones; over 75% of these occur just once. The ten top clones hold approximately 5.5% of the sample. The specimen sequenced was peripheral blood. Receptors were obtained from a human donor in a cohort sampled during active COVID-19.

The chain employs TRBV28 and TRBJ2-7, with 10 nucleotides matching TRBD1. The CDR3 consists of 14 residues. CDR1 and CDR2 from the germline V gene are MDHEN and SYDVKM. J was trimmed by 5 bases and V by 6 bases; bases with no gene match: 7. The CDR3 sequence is CASRTGTGVHEQYF. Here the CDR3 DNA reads TGTGCCAGCAGGACCGGGACAGGGGTTCACGAGCAGTACTTC.

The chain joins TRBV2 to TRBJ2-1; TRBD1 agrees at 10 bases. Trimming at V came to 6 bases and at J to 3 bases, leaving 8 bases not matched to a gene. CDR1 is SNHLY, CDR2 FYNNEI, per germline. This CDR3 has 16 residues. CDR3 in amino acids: CASSPGQGVGYNEQFF. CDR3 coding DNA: TGTGCCAGCAGCCCCGGACAGGGGGTGGGCTACAATGAGCAGTTCTTC. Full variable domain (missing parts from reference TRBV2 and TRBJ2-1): EPEVTQTPSHQVTQMGQEVILRCVPISNHLYFYWYRQILGQKVEFLVSFYNNEISEKSEIFDDQFSVERPDGSNFTLKIRSTKLEDSAMYFCASSPGQGVGYNEQFFGPGTRLTVL.